This paragraph reports one T cell receptor beta chain. No antigen is known for it. Memory CD4+ cells were the fraction left after CD45RA+ naive selection. The sample originates from a study of shared clonotypes between healthy human individuals. Per the original data handling: Junction-only sequences produced by ImmunoSEQ had no quality scores, so filtering differed. The data were produced by immunoSEQ multiplex PCR, yet TCRdb's version contains in-frame clones alone and is incomplete. V and J calls and clone size are given by that table; D and trimming were obtained from the DNA. This sample has about 2.4 million clones, with just over 90% found just once. Findings and caveats of the study: Of the naive CD4 clonotypes, roughly 5.2% were shared across a handful of donors. On the whole, naive subsets had larger estimated richness than memory subsets had.

The TCR originated in a man aged 18 to 29 in good health. The sequencing input was naive CD4+ T cells sorted from blood. Noted subset: CD45RA+ positively selected.

The CDR3 region has the DNA TGTGCCAGCAGCCAAGCGAACGAAGCTTTCTTT. As protein: CASSQANEAFF. The J gene is TRBJ1-1, the V gene TRBV14; no definite D call. V was shortened by 1 base and J by 8 bases, with 5 bases between the two germline ends. This CDR3 comprises 11 residues. Germline-derived CDR1 and CDR2 are SGHDN and FVKESK.